Given below is one TCR beta chain in context. Its antigen is unknown. TCRdb's table, derived via immunoSEQ multiplex PCR, lists solely in-frame clones and lacks some. The repertoire includes around 140,000 clones, more than 75% of them detected once, and less than 8.5% sits in the top ten. The CDR3 is 13 amino acids. Looked up from germline, CDR1 is WSHSY and CDR2 is SAAADI. Trimming pared 0 bases from V and 9 bases from J, leaving 6 bases between. These data come from a study of cytotoxic CD8 clonotypes in ibrutinib-treated CLL. Study-wide context: The sample average was about 260,000 productive templates and approximately 94,000 productive rearrangements.

Regarding the study as a whole: Under treatment, the uncommon public clonotypes either contracted or remained stable.

The sequence was collected from a human donor with chronic lymphocytic leukemia. The material sequenced was PBMCs, taken after 36 months of ibrutinib treatment. The chain is built from TRBV10-2 and TRBJ1-6; D call uncertain. As DNA, the CDR3 is TGCGCCAGCAGTGAGTCAGGAAGTTCACCCCTCCACTTT. Translating gives CASSESGSSPLHF.